This entry lists 10 T cell receptor beta chains sequenced from one sample in a study of vaccination effects on CD4 cells after COVID-19. CD4+ T cells specific for antigen were expanded with viral peptide pools by the ViraFEST assay before sequencing. Subsequent to a culture period of more than 9 days, CD4+ T cells were isolated. Having tested negative for nucleocapsid antibodies, the vaccine recipients showed no prior SARS-CoV-2 infection. The repertoire was sequenced with immunoSEQ multiplex PCR; TCRdb's copy has only in-frame clones and lacks some. The sample consists of 50,000 to 65,000 clones, approximately 79% of them appearing once. Antigen specificity for these receptors is unknown. Sequencing was performed on CD4+ T cells from PBMCs cultured with HCoV-OC43 spike peptides, taken before COVID-19 vaccination. As for subset: HCoV-OC43 spike overlapping peptide pool stimulation. The receptors derive from a human donor who received a COVID-19 vaccine.

This clone has only one observation. This chain joins TRBV18 and TRBJ2-4, with a weak D call TRBD1 (5 bases). Deletions cut 1 base from V and 3 bases from J, with 10 bases between. This CDR3 spans 15 amino acids. Germline V lookup: CDR1 KGHSH, CDR2 LQKENI. As DNA, the CDR3 is TGTGCCAGCTCACCACTTGAAAGGGGCAAAAACATTCAGTACTTC. It encodes CASSPLERGKNIQYF.

The rearrangement links TRBV11-3 to TRBJ2-3; the match to TRBD2 covers 10 bases. Looked up from germline, CDR1 is SGHNT and CDR2 is YENEEA. Trimming took 2 bases from V and 5 from J; bases not matched to a gene: 4. The CDR3 runs to 15 residues. The CDR3 is CASSLSGGVKDTQYF. CDR3 coding DNA: TGTGCCAGCAGCTTAAGCGGGGGGGTGAAAGATACGCAGTATTTT.

The V call is TRBV28, the J call TRBJ1-5; 9 bases are a match to TRBD1. CDR3 length: 15 amino acids. Looked up from germline, CDR1 is MDHEN and CDR2 is SYDVKM. After removal of 3 bases from V and 7 bases from J, the junction contained 7 bases not matched to a gene. CDR3 bases: TGTGCCAGCAGTTTGGGGGTACAGGGGGCGCAGCCCCAGCATTTT. Residues: CASSLGVQGAQPQHF.

CDR3 DNA: TGCGCCAGCAGCTTGGGGGGGCCGCCCGGGGAGCTGTTTTTT. Protein product: CASSLGGPPGELFF. The V gene is TRBV5-1, the J gene TRBJ2-2; possibly TRBD1 for D (6 bases). The V gene's germline CDR1 is SGHRS and CDR2 YFSETQ. The CDR3 runs to 14 residues. With 0 bases removed from V and 6 bases from J, the gap between germline ends came to 9 bases.

This chain connects TRBV4-1 to TRBJ1-5, with D possibly matching TRBD1 (5 bases). In germline, CDR1 is MGHRA, CDR2 YSYEKL. CDR3 length: 16 amino acids. V was cut by 3 bases and J by 4 bases, with 16 bases left in between. Written as DNA, the CDR3 is TGCGCCAGCAGCCAGGGGGTCGGGGGTGGAAATCAGCCCCAGCATTTT. This codes for CASSQGVGGGNQPQHF.

The chain employs TRBV25-1 and TRBJ1-2; D may be TRBD1 (6 bases). The CDR3 is made up of 15 amino acids. Trimming removed 5 bases at V and 1 base at J, with 14 bases between. Looked up from germline, CDR1 is MGHDK and CDR2 is SYGVNS. The CDR3 DNA follows: TGTGCCAGCAGTTTGGCAGGGGCTGTTAACTATGGCTACACCTTC. Protein sequence: CASSLAGAVNYGYTF.

The chain has TRBV13 and TRBJ1-4; D not resolved. Trimming took off 5 bases at V and 8 bases at J, with 15 bases between the two ends. The CDR3 runs 14 residues. Germline V gene sequence: CDR1 PRHDT, CDR2 FYEKMQ (reference sequence). This CDR3 reads CASSPRNLREKLFF. In DNA, the CDR3 is TGTGCCAGCAGCCCAAGGAATTTACGGGAAAAACTGTTTTTT.

The CDR3 loop is CASSPFKFTTGEDGYTF. CDR3 DNA sequence: TGTGCCAGCAGCCCCTTTAAATTCACCACAGGGGAGGATGGCTACACCTTC. The rearrangement uses TRBV7-8 and TRBJ1-2; 7 bases are a match to TRBD1. The CDR3 is 17 amino acids. Germline V gene lookup returns CDR1 SGHVS and CDR2 FQNEAQ. After removal of 5 bases from V and 6 bases from J, the junction contained 18 bases not matched to a gene.

V is TRBV3-1 (or the pseudogene TRBV3-2) and J is TRBJ2-7; 9 nucleotides align to TRBD1. V shed 4 bases and J 5 bases; nucleotides not matched to a gene: 9. Per germline, CDR1 LGHDT and CDR2 YNNKEL (reference sequence). The CDR3 extends over 15 amino acids. The CDR3 DNA reads TGTGCCAGCAGCCGGGACAGGGTTAAGGGCCACGAGCAGTACGTC. Protein: CASSRDRVKGHEQYV.

The chain uses TRBV19 and TRBJ2-7; D gene ambiguous. Germline-derived CDR1 and CDR2 are LNHDA and SQIVND (reference sequence). Trimming removed 0 bases at V and 3 bases at J, with 12 bases between. The CDR3 loop spans 15 amino acids. CDR3 DNA sequence: TGTGCCAGTAGTATAGATCGCCACATAAGCTACGAGCAGTACGTC. It is translated as CASSIDRHISYEQYV.